The entry below gives a single T cell receptor (beta chain) sequence along with its context. Its antigen is unknown. cDNA libraries of TCR beta carried unique molecular identifiers. Via MiXCR, TCRdb re-called the PCR reads, giving one row per CDR3 protein. The sample lists 450,000 to 700,000 distinct CDR3 sequences; 40% to 50% were seen once. This sample is part of a study of post-analysis software for immune sequencing data. The study, taken as a whole, reports: Diversity measured as normalized Chao1 was significantly lower in multiple sclerosis patients than in controls.

The source is a girl under 18 with multiple sclerosis. Sequenced material: blood.

The chain's CDR3 is CASSDTRTDEAFF. CDR3 DNA: TGTGCCAGCAGTGATACCCGGACAGATGAAGCTTTCTTT. This chain joins TRBV6-1 and TRBJ1-1, with a tentative D call TRBD1 (6 bases). V dropped 3 bases and J dropped 7 bases, with 12 bases sitting between them. Germline-derived CDR1 and CDR2 are MNHNS and SASEGT. This CDR3 is 13 amino acids long.